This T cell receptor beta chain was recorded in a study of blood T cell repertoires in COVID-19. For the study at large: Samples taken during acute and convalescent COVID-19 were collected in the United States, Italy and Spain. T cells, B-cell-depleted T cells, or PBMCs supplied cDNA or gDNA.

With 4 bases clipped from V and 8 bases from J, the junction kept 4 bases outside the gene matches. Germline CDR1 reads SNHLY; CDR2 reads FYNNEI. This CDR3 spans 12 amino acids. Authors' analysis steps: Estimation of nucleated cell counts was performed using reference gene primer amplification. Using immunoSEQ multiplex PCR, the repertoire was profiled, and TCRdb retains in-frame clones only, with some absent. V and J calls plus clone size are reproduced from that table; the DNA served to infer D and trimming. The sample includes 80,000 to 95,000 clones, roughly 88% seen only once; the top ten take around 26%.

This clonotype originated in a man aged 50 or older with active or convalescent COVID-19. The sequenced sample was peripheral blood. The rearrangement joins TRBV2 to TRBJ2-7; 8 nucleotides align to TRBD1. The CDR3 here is CASSGRTGKQYF. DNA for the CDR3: TGTGCCAGCAGTGGCAGGACAGGGAAGCAGTACTTC.